This is a list of T cell receptor beta chains from one sample in a study of patients and donors after allogeneic stem cell transplantation. TCRdb ran MiXCR on the RT-PCR reads and lists one entry per CDR3 protein. In the table there are about 960,000 distinct CDR3 sequences, roughly 17% of which are singletons. The sample consisted of blood, either unsorted or a sorted T cell fraction (not recorded which). The origin of the receptors is a human donor who was either an allogeneic HSCT recipient or a stem cell or donor lymphocyte infusion donor (not recorded which). It is not recorded whose cells these are; they may come from a transplant donor. CDR3s include the opening cysteine and the closing phenylalanine or tryptophan. A D gene is named only where the DNA matches it firmly. Not every row has a clone size; where given, it reads once, few, many or a size class.

J | V | size | D | CDR3 | DNA
TRBJ2-2 | TRBV5-1 | few | . | CASSLEGHTGELFF | TGCGCCAGCAGCTTGGAGGGTCACACCGGGGAGCTGTTTTTT
TRBJ1-6 | TRBV12-5 | . | . | CASGLEEGNSPLHF | TGTGCTAGTGGCTTGGAGGAGGGAAATTCACCCCTCCACTTT
TRBJ1-4 | TRBV27 | . | TRBD1 | CASSLYPGTGQSVGEKLFF | TGTGCCAGCAGTTTATACCCCGGGACAGGGCAATCCGTCGGGGAAAAACTGTTTTTT
TRBJ1-6 | TRBV9 | . | . | CASSATGGLGPNSPLHF | TGTGCCAGCAGCGCAACGGGGGGACTAGGCCCCAATTCACCCCTCCACTTT
TRBJ2-2 | TRBV20-1 | . | . | CSAREGWDTGELFF | TGCAGTGCTAGAGAGGGTTGGGATACCGGGGAGCTGTTTTTT
TRBJ1-2 | TRBV29-1 | many | . | CSVATANYGYTF | TGCAGCGTTGCAACAGCCAATTATGGCTACACCTTC
TRBJ2-1 | TRBV20-1 | . | . | CSALDSPRPGSVYNEQFF | TGCAGTGCACTAGATTCTCCAAGACCAGGGTCCGTTTACAATGAGCAGTTCTTC
TRBJ2-5 | TRBV7-9 | few | TRBD2 | CASSGRLAGKLSVTQYF | TGTGCCAGCAGCGGTCGACTAGCGGGCAAGTTGAGTGTGACCCAGTACTTC
TRBJ2-7 | TRBV9 | few | TRBD1 | CASSVEGQGSNEQYF | TGTGCCAGCAGCGTAGAGGGACAGGGGTCGAACGAGCAGTACTTC
TRBJ1-1 | TRBV7-9 | few | . | CAFGGNTEAFF | TGTGCCTTCGGGGGGAACACTGAAGCTTTCTTT
TRBJ1-1 | TRBV12-3/TRBV12-4 | . | TRBD1 | CASRPNRGWDTEAFF | TGTGCCAGCAGACCGAACAGGGGATGGGACACTGAAGCTTTCTTT
TRBJ1-2 | TRBV4-3 | . | . | CASSQGSMGDNYGYTF | TGCGCCAGCAGCCAAGGAAGTATGGGTGATAACTATGGCTACACCTTC
TRBJ2-3 | TRBV9 | few | . | CASSATINTDTQYF | TGTGCCAGCAGCGCCACAATAAACACAGATACGCAGTATTTT
TRBJ2-5 | TRBV5-1 | . | TRBD2 | CASSPDAGGSQETQYF | TGCGCCAGCAGCCCGGATGCGGGGGGATCCCAAGAGACCCAGTACTTC